The sequence of this TCR beta chain was determined in a study of control samples from healthy donors and cancer patients. The CDR3 runs to 15 residues. CDR1 and CDR2 (germline): MNHEY, SMNVEV (reference sequence). V lost 2 bases and J 6 bases, leaving 16 bases between the germline ends. The method was immunoSEQ multiplex PCR; TCRdb's version includes in-frame clones alone and lacks a portion of them. The data show 150,000 to 200,000 clones, with over 95% seen just once and about 0.94% held by the top ten. This receptor was taken from a woman aged 30 to 39 in good health. Sequencing was performed on blood. This rearrangement joins TRBV27 to TRBJ1-2; no definite D call. CDR3 protein: CASSLGPISPNGYTF. CDR3 nucleotides: TGTGCCAGCAGTTTAGGTCCCATTTCTCCCAATGGCTACACCTTC.